What follows is one TCR beta chain and its context. This record comes from a study of blood T cells in healthy people across ages. Sample-barcoded 5' priming and a J-beta primer mix drove a second PCR of roughly 6 to 12 cycles. Every sample returned 2.5 million or more CDR3-containing paired-end reads. TCRdb used MiXCR to reprocess the 5' RACE reads, holding one entry per CDR3 protein. The sample lists about 1,500,000 distinct CDR3 sequences; 42% were seen once. Sequenced: blood. This TCR derives from a young woman in good health.

The CDR3 nucleotides read TGCGCCAGCCGACAGATTGCTTCCGGGGGTGAGCAGTTCTTC. Protein: CASRQIASGGEQFF. This chain connects TRBV5-1 to TRBJ2-1, with D maybe TRBD2 (6 bases). Germline V CDR1 and CDR2: SGHRS, YFSETQ. Trimming took off 7 bases at V and 9 bases at J, with 20 bases between the two ends. This CDR3 region has 14 residues.